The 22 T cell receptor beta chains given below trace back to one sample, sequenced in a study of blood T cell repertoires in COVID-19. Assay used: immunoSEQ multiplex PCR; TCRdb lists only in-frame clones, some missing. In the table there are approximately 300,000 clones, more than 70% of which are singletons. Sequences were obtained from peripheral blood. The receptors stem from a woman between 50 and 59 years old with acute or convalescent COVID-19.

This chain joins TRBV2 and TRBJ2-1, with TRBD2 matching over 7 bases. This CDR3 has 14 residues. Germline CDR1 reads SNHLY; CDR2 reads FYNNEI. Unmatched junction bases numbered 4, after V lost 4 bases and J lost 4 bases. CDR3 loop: CASSAEAGYNEQFF. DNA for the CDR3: TGTGCCAGCAGTGCCGAAGCGGGATACAATGAGCAGTTCTTC.

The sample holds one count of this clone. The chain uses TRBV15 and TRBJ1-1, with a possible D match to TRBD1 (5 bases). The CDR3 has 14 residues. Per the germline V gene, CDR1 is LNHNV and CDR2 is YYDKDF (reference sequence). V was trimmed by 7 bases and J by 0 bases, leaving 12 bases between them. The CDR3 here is CATKPTGMNTEAFF. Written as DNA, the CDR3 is TGTGCCACCAAACCCACAGGAATGAACACTGAAGCTTTCTTT.

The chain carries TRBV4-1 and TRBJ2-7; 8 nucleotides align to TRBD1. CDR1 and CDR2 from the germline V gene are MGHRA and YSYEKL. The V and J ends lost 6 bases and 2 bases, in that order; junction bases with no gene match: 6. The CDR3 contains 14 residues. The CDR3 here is CASSDRGPPYEQYF. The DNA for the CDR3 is TGCGCCAGCAGTGACAGGGGCCCTCCCTACGAGCAGTACTTC.

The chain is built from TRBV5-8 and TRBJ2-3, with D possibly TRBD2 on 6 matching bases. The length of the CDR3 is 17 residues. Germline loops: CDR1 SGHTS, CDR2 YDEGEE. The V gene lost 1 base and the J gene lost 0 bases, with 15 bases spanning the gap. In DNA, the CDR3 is TGTGCCAGCAGCTTGCTTAAGGGAGGTGATAGCACAGATACGCAGTATTTT. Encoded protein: CASSLLKGGDSTDTQYF.

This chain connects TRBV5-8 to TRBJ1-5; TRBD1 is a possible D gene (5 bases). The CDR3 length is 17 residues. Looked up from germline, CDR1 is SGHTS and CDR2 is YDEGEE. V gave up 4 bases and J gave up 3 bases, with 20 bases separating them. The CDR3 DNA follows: TGTGCCAGCAGCGCATACAACGGGGGGGTTAACAATCAGCCCCAGCATTTT. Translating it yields CASSAYNGGVNNQPQHF.

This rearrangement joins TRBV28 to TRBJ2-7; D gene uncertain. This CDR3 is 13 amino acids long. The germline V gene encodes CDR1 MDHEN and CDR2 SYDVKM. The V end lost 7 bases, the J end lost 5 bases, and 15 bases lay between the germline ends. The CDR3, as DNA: TGTGCCAGCACTTTCCTCCACTACGACGAGCAGTACTTC. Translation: CASTFLHYDEQYF.

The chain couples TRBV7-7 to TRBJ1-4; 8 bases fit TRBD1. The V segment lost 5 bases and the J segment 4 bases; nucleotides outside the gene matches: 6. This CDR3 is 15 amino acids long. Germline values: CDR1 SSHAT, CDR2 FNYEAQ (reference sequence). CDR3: CASSPRTGFNEKLFF. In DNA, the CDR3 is TGTGCCAGCAGCCCCCGGACAGGGTTTAATGAAAAACTGTTTTTT.

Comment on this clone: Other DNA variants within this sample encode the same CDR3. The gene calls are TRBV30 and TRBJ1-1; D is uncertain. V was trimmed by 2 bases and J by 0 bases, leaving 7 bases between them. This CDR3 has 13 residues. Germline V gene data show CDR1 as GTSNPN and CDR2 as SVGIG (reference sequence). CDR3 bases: TGTGCCTGGAGTAGGGAGTTGAACACTGAAGCTTTCTTT. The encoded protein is CAWSRELNTEAFF.

The CDR3 protein is CSVEIGQSNTGELFF. The CDR3 DNA reads as TGCAGCGTTGAAATCGGACAGTCGAACACCGGGGAGCTGTTTTTT. The chain uses TRBV29-1 and TRBJ2-2, with a possible D match to TRBD1 (6 bases). Germline V lookup: CDR1 SQVTM, CDR2 ANQGSEA. Trimming stripped 2 bases from V and 0 bases from J, with 10 bases between. This CDR3 is built from 15 residues.

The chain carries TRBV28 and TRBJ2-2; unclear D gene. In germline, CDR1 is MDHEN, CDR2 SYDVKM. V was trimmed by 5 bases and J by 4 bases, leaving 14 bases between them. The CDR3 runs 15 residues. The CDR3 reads CASSTGWSLTGELFF. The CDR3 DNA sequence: TGTGCCAGCAGTACTGGTTGGAGTCTCACCGGGGAGCTGTTTTTT. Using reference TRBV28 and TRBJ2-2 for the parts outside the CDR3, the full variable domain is DVKVTQSSRYLVKRTGEKVFLECVQDMDHENMFWYRQDPGLGLRLIYFSYDVKMKEKGDIPEGYSVSREKKERFSLILESASTNQTSMYLCASSTGWSLTGELFFGEGSRLTVL.

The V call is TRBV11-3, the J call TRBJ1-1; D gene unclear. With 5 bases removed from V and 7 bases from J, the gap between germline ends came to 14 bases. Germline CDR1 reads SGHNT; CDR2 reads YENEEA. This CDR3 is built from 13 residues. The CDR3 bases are TGTGCCAGCAGCCTAAACAGAGACGGTGAAGCTTTCTTT. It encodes CASSLNRDGEAFF.

The CDR3 loop reads CASSTEPLAGGPGDTQYF. The CDR3 nucleotides are TGTGCCAGCAGTACAGAGCCCTTAGCGGGAGGGCCGGGAGATACGCAGTATTTT. The chain employs TRBV27 and TRBJ2-3; 11 bases fit TRBD2. Germline CDR1 and CDR2: MNHEY and SMNVEV (reference sequence). Germline trimming cut 5 bases from V and 5 bases from J; bases unmatched to any gene: 15. The CDR3 extends over 18 amino acids.

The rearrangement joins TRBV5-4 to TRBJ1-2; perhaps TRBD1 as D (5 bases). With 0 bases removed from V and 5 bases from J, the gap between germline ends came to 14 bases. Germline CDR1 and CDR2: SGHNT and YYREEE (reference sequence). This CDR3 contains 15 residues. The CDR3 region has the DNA TGTGCCAGCAGCTTGGGATGGGCAGGGTCATATGGCTACACCTTC. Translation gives CASSLGWAGSYGYTF.

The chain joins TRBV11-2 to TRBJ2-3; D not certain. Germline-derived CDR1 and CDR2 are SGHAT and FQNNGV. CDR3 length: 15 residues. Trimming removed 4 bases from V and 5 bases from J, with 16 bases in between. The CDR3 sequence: CASSWATQNGDTQYF. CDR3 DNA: TGTGCCAGCAGCTGGGCTACTCAAAACGGAGATACGCAGTATTTT.

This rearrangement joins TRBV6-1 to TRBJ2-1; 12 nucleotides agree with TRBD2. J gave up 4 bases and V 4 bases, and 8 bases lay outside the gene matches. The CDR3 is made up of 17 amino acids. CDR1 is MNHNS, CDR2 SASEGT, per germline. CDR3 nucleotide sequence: TGTGCCAGCAGTGTATCCCGACTAGCGGGAGAATACAATGAGCAGTTCTTC. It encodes CASSVSRLAGEYNEQFF.

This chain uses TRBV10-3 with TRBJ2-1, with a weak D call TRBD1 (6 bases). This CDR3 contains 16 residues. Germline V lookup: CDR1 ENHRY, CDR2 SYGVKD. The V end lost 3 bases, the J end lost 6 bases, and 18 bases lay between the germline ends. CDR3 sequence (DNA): TGTGCCATCAGTGAATCACAGGGTAGGGGTAGCAATGAGCAGTTCTTC. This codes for CAISESQGRGSNEQFF.

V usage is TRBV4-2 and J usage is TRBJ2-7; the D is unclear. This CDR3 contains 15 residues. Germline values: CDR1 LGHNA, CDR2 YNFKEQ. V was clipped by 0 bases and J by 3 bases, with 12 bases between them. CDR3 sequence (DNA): TGTGCCAGCAGCCAAGATCGGTTTTTCGGCTACGAGCAGTACTTC. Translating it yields CASSQDRFFGYEQYF.

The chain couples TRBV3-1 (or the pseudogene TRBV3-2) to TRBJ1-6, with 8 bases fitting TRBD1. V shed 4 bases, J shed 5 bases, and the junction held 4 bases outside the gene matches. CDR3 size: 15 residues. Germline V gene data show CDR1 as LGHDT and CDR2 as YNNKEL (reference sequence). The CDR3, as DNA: TGTGCCAGCAGCCCCGGGACAGGAGATAATTCACCCCTCCACTTT. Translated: CASSPGTGDNSPLHF.

In DNA, the CDR3 is TGTGCCAGCAGCTTGGTTGGTGAGAACTACGAGCAGTACTTC. Amino acids: CASSLVGENYEQYF. This chain connects TRBV11-2 to TRBJ2-7; D not resolved. The germline V gene encodes CDR1 SGHAT and CDR2 FQNNGV. The CDR3 length is 14 residues. Between the trimmed V and J ends, which lost 3 bases and 3 bases, there was a span of 12 bases.

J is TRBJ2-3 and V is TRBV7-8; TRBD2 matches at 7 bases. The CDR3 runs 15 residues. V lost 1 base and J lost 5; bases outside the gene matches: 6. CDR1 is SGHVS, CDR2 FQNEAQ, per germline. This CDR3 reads CASSLVAGVLDTQYF. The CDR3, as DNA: TGTGCCAGCAGCTTAGTGGCGGGAGTGCTAGATACGCAGTATTTT.

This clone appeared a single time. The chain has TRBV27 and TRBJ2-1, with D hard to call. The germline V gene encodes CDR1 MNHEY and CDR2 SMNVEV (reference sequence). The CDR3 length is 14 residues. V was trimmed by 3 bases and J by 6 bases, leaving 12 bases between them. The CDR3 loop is CASSFLDKINEQFF. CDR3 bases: TGTGCCAGCAGTTTCCTCGACAAGATCAATGAGCAGTTCTTC.

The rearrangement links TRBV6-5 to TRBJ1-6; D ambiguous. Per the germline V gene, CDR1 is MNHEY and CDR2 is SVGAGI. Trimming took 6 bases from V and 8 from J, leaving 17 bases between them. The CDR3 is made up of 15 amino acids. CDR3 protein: CASSLSRGRDSPLHF. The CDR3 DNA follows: TGTGCCAGCAGCCTCTCCCGGGGTAGGGATTCACCCCTCCACTTT.